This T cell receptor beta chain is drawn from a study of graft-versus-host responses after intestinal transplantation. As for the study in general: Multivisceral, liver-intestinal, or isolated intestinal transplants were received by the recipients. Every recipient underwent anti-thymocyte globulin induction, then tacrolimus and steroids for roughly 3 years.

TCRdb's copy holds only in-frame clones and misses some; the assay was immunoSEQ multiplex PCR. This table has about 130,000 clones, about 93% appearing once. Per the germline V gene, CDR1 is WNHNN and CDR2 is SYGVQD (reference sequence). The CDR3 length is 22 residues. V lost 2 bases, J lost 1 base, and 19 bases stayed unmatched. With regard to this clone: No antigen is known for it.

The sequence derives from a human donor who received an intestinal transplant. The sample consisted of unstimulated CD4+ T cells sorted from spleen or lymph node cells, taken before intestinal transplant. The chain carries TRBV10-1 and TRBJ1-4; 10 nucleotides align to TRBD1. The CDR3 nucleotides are TGCGCCAGCAGTGAGCCTGGCAACTACGACAGGGGGCGAATAAGAACTAATGAAAAACTGTTTTTT. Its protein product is CASSEPGNYDRGRIRTNEKLFF.